Each of the 20 T cell receptor beta chains below was sequenced from the same sample in a study of shared clonotypes between healthy human individuals. Data came from immunoSEQ multiplex PCR; TCRdb stores just in-frame clones and leaves some out. The sample has around 2.3 million clones, approximately 96% seen once. The sequencing input was naive CD4+ T cells sorted from blood. Subset noted: CD45RA+ positively selected. Receptors were obtained from a man in his late teens or twenties in good health.

This chain uses TRBV30 with TRBJ1-1; D not certain. V was pared by 4 bases and J by 1 base, with 7 bases between. Germline-derived CDR1 and CDR2 are GTSNPN and SVGIG (reference sequence). This CDR3 has 12 residues. CDR3 sequence: CAWKDRNTEAFF. The CDR3 DNA sequence: TGTGCCTGGAAGGACCGGAACACTGAAGCTTTCTTT. The whole variable domain, filled in from reference TRBV30 and TRBJ1-1, reads SQTIHQWPATLVQPVGSPLSLECTVEGTSNPNLYWYRQAAGRGLQLLFYSVGIGQISSEVPQNLSASRPQDRQFILSSKKLLLSDSGFYLCAWKDRNTEAFFGQGTRLTVV.

The chain recombines TRBV19 with TRBJ2-7, with TRBD1 identical over 9 bases. CDR1 and CDR2 from the germline V gene are LNHDA and SQIVND (reference sequence). V was clipped by 6 bases and J by 2 bases; unmatched bases: 5. CDR3 length: 14 residues. CDR3 sequence (DNA): TGTGCCAGTAGCGGACAGGGGCTCGCCTACGAGCAGTACTTC. Translating it yields CASSGQGLAYEQYF.

The genes are TRBV5-4 and TRBJ2-6; no reliable D call. The CDR3 consists of 15 residues. The germline CDR1 and CDR2 sequences are SGHNT and YYREEE (reference sequence). The germline V and J ends were trimmed by 4 bases and 0 bases, with 8 bases remaining between them. The CDR3 loop is CASSVQRSGANVLTF. The DNA for the CDR3 is TGTGCCAGCAGCGTACAGCGCTCTGGGGCCAACGTCCTGACTTTC.

This chain connects TRBV6-5 to TRBJ1-3; D perhaps matches TRBD1 (5 bases). The germline V and J ends were trimmed by 6 bases and 4 bases, with 13 bases remaining between them. The CDR3 runs to 14 residues. Germline V CDR1 and CDR2: MNHEY, SVGAGI. CDR3 DNA: TGTGCCAGCAGCGCCAGGGTACCGGGAAACACCATATATTTT. Amino acids: CASSARVPGNTIYF.

J is TRBJ1-5 and V is TRBV10-2; D unclear. Trimming stripped 2 bases from V and 2 bases from J, with 4 bases between. Germline CDR1 reads WSHSY; CDR2 reads SAAADI. The CDR3 sequence is 13 residues long. In nucleotides, the CDR3 is TGCGCCAGCAGTGAGATGGGCAATCAGCCCCAGCATTTT. Protein sequence: CASSEMGNQPQHF.

J is TRBJ2-5 and V is TRBV30; D call uncertain. Trimming left V 3 bases short and J 0 bases short, with 5 bases between. Per germline, CDR1 GTSNPN and CDR2 SVGIG (reference sequence). This CDR3 has 12 amino acids. CDR3 DNA sequence: TGTGCCTGGAGCGCGGACCAAGAGACCCAGTACTTC. Translated: CAWSADQETQYF.

With regard to this clone: Other DNA sequences in this specimen translate into the identical CDR3. The chain couples TRBV10-3 to TRBJ2-5; D gene uncertain. The germline V and J ends were trimmed by 5 bases and 2 bases, with 6 bases remaining between them. The CDR3 consists of 12 residues. CDR1 and CDR2 from the germline V gene are ENHRY and SYGVKD. Here the CDR3 reads CAISLKQETQYF. The DNA for the CDR3 is TGTGCCATCAGTCTCAAACAAGAGACCCAGTACTTC.

This sequence joins TRBV4-3 and TRBJ1-6; TRBD1 is a possible D gene (5 bases). The V gene's germline CDR1 is LGHNA and CDR2 YSLEER. Trimming took off 0 bases at V and 4 bases at J, with 7 bases between the two ends. The CDR3 runs to 15 residues. The CDR3 region has the DNA TGCGCCAGCAGCCAAGACGGGGGGTATAATTCACCCCTCCACTTT. This translates into CASSQDGGYNSPLHF.

The chain couples TRBV9 to TRBJ2-7; TRBD1 matches 7 bases. The CDR3 loop spans 15 amino acids. V lost 0 bases to trimming and J lost 4 bases; unmatched junction nucleotides: 7. Germline loops: CDR1 SGDLS, CDR2 YYNGEE. Written as DNA, the CDR3 is TGTGCCAGCAGCGTAGCCCGGGACAGACTTTACGAGCAGTACTTC. Its protein product is CASSVARDRLYEQYF.

The rearrangement links TRBV28 to TRBJ1-6; 10 nucleotides line up with TRBD1. CDR3 length: 15 amino acids. Germline CDR1 and CDR2: MDHEN and SYDVKM. Trimming took 5 bases from V and 9 from J; bases not matched to a gene: 7. DNA for the CDR3: TGTGCCAGCAGTCCGGGACAGGGGAAGTCTTCACCCCTCCACTTT. It is translated as CASSPGQGKSSPLHF.

The chain carries TRBV5-1 and TRBJ2-3; D gene ambiguous. The germline CDR1 and CDR2 sequences are SGHRS and YFSETQ. V lost 4 bases to trimming and J lost 6 bases, with 9 bases between them. The CDR3 is 12 amino acids. CDR3 bases: TGCGCCAGCAGCCTGAACGTCGATACGCAGTATTTT. Protein product: CASSLNVDTQYF.

The gene calls are TRBV5-6 and TRBJ1-5; D gene unclear. The CDR3 length is 14 residues. Trimming took off 1 base at V and 2 bases at J, with 7 bases between the two ends. Germline CDR1 SGHDT, CDR2 YYEEEE. The CDR3 DNA sequence: TGTGCCAGCAGCTTGTTGAAGGGCAATCAGCCCCAGCATTTT. It yields the protein CASSLLKGNQPQHF.

The rearrangement joins TRBV7-9 to TRBJ2-3, with 12 positions matching TRBD2. Germline values: CDR1 SEHNR, CDR2 FQNEAQ (reference sequence). The CDR3 runs 16 residues. V was clipped by 5 bases and J by 2 bases; unmatched bases: 5. Here the CDR3 reads CASSLTSGSVTDTQYF. In nucleotides, the CDR3 is TGTGCCAGCAGCCTGACTAGCGGGAGTGTCACAGATACGCAGTATTTT.

This clone has just one count. V and J are TRBV7-2 and TRBJ1-3; 11 positions agree with TRBD1. Germline CDR1 SGHTA, CDR2 FQGNSA. The V and J ends lost 3 bases and 0 bases, in that order; junction bases with no gene match: 4. This CDR3 region has 17 residues. In DNA, the CDR3 is TGTGCCAGCAGCTTTCAAGGACAGGGGGCCTCTGGAAACACCATATATTTT. This gives the protein CASSFQGQGASGNTIYF.

Regarding this clone: Other DNA sequences within the sample encode an identical CDR3. The rearrangement links TRBV6-1 to TRBJ2-5; TRBD1 matches 7 bases. Per germline, CDR1 MNHNS and CDR2 SASEGT. CDR3 size: 14 residues. The V gene end was trimmed by 2 bases and the J gene end by 5 bases; junction bases not matched to a gene: 5. The CDR3 is CASSERARGETQYF. In nucleotides, the CDR3 is TGTGCCAGCAGTGAACGGGCCAGGGGGGAGACCCAGTACTTC.

This clone was counted a single time. V gene TRBV5-1 combines with J gene TRBJ2-1; TRBD1 aligns across 9 bases. The CDR3 sequence is 15 residues long. V was clipped by 6 bases and J by 2 bases; unmatched bases: 6. CDR1 SGHRS and CDR2 YFSETQ come from the germline V gene. This CDR3 reads CASTWTGEAYNEQFF. The CDR3 nucleotides read TGCGCCAGCACCTGGACAGGGGAGGCCTACAATGAGCAGTTCTTC.

The chain is built from TRBV13 and TRBJ2-7, with D perhaps assigned TRBD1 or TRBD2 (5 bases each). CDR1 PRHDT and CDR2 FYEKMQ come from the germline V gene (reference sequence). This CDR3 has 13 amino acids. Trimming pared 3 bases from V and 9 bases from J, leaving 15 bases between. The CDR3 DNA sequence: TGTGCCAGCAGCTTCCGGGACGGCACGACGCAGTACTTC. It yields the protein CASSFRDGTTQYF.

The CDR3 sequence: CASSLGSNTYEQYF. CDR3 nucleotides: TGTGCCAGCAGCCTCGGCTCGAACACCTACGAGCAGTACTTC. This sequence joins TRBV11-2 and TRBJ2-7; no reliable D call. This CDR3 has 14 residues. The ends were cut back, 5 bases at V and 2 bases at J, with 13 bases in the middle. Germline loops: CDR1 SGHAT, CDR2 FQNNGV.

This chain joins TRBV27 and TRBJ2-3; TRBD2 agrees at 7 bases. Per germline, CDR1 MNHEY and CDR2 SMNVEV (reference sequence). J gave up 0 bases and V 7 bases, and 10 bases lay outside the gene matches. The CDR3 length is 16 residues. The CDR3 loop is CASKKGASGSTDTQYF. DNA of the CDR3: TGTGCCAGCAAAAAAGGGGCTAGCGGAAGCACAGATACGCAGTATTTT.

CDR3: CAWSTGGFYEQYF. The DNA for the CDR3 is TGTGCCTGGAGTACCGGAGGGTTCTACGAGCAGTACTTC. The gene calls are TRBV30 and TRBJ2-7; TRBD2 might be the D (6 bases). Trimming left V 2 bases short and J 3 bases short, with 11 bases between. The CDR3 covers 13 residues. Germline V CDR1 and CDR2: GTSNPN, SVGIG (reference sequence).